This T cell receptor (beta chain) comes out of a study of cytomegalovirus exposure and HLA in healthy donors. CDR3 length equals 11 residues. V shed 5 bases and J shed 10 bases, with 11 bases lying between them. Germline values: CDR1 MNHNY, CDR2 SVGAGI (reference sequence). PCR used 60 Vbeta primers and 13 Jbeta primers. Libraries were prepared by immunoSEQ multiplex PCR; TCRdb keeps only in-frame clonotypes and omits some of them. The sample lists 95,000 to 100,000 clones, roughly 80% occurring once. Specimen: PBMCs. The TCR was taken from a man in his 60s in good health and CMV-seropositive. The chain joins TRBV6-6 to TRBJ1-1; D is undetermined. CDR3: CASSTSGRAFF. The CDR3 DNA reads TGTGCCAGCAGTACGTCCGGGAGAGCTTTCTTT.